This T cell receptor beta chain was sequenced in a study of cytomegalovirus exposure and HLA in healthy donors. Study-wide results and caveats: In a later analysis, an Asian-associated ancestry cluster reportedly showed fewer N-insertions than the 666-donor mean.

For this clone: Its antigen is currently unknown.

The PCR ran on 60 Vbeta and 13 Jbeta primers. This table comes from immunoSEQ multiplex PCR, and its TCRdb copy is limited to in-frame clones, with some not included. This repertoire shows approximately 170,000 clones, roughly 79% found once; its top ten account for roughly 1%. Germline V CDR1 and CDR2: SGHDN, FVKESK. This CDR3 is 14 amino acids long. The V and J ends lost 3 bases and 4 bases, in that order; junction bases with no gene match: 5. The sequence was collected from a woman aged 40 to 50 in good health and CMV-seronegative. Material: PBMCs. The chain joins TRBV14 to TRBJ1-2, with TRBD1 matching over 7 bases. DNA of the CDR3: TGTGCCAGCAGCCAGTTCCGGGACAGCTATGGCTACACCTTC. Its translation: CASSQFRDSYGYTF.